A selection of T cell receptor beta chains follows, all from one sample in a study of T cell repertoires in cytomegalovirus infection. Using its own MiXCR run on the reads, TCRdb lists one record per CDR3 protein. The data contain around 280,000 distinct CDR3 sequences, around 10% of them seen just once; the ten biggest clones take up approximately 2.4%. Source material: PBMCs. These receptors all come from a human donor in good health (CMV status not recorded). Some clones in this sample may be carry-over from other donors' samples. Both conserved end residues are part of each CDR3. D genes are given only for firm matches. Where a row states a size, it is once, few, many or the class of an expanded clone; other rows omit it.

clone_size	d_call	v_call	j_call	cdr3_nt	cdr3_aa
many	TRBD1	TRBV11-2	TRBJ1-1	TGTGCCAGCAGCCCAGACAGGGGAGTCGAAGCTTTCTTT	CASSPDRGVEAFF
.	.	TRBV5-4	TRBJ2-5	TGTGCCAGCAGCTTGGAAGCCGGGGTCCAAGAGACCCAGTACTTC	CASSLEAGVQETQYF
few	TRBD2	TRBV7-3	TRBJ2-3	TGTGCCAGCAGCTTAATTGGCGGGAGGGCAGATACGCAGTATTTT	CASSLIGGRADTQYF
many	.	TRBV7-9	TRBJ2-4	TGTGCCAGCAGCTCTCCGGCCGACAAAAACATTCAGTACTTC	CASSSPADKNIQYF
many	.	TRBV12-3/TRBV12-4	TRBJ1-5	TGTGCCAGCAGCTCAGGCCCGTATAGCAATCAGCCCCAGCATTTT	CASSSGPYSNQPQHF
few	.	TRBV3-1	TRBJ1-2	TGTGCCAGCAGCCAAGACGGGGTCCGCTATGGCTACACCTTC	CASSQDGVRYGYTF
few	.	TRBV6-1	TRBJ1-1	TGTGCCAGCAGCGAACTTGGGGGGGAATTGAGAACTGAAGCTTTCTTT	CASSELGGELRTEAFF
many	.	TRBV6-2/TRBV6-3	TRBJ2-5	TGTGCCAGCAGTTACTGGCCGCGACCCCAAGAGACCCAGTACTTC	CASSYWPRPQETQYF
many	.	TRBV2	TRBJ1-1	TGTGCCAGCAGTGAAATGGAAAACACTGAAGCTTTCTTT	CASSEMENTEAFF
many	.	TRBV6-1	TRBJ1-1	TGTGCCAGCATGGACGGGGGGCGCACTGAAGCTTTCTTT	CASMDGGRTEAFF
many	.	TRBV12-3/TRBV12-4	TRBJ1-1	TGTGCCAGCAGTCCTAAAGGGGGGGGTTTGAACACTGAAGCTTTCTTT	CASSPKGGGLNTEAFF
few	.	TRBV6-5	TRBJ2-1	TGTGCCAGCAGCCTCTTTCGGGCGGGGAAAAACAATGAGCAGTTCTTC	CASSLFRAGKNNEQFF
many	.	TRBV7-2	TRBJ2-2	TGTGCCAGCACCCGAAGGCTCACAGGAATAGACACCGGGGAGCTGTTTTTT	CASTRRLTGIDTGELFF
many	TRBD1	TRBV7-9	TRBJ2-5	TGTGCCAGCAGCTTAAGACAGGGTGAAGAGACCCAGTACTTC	CASSLRQGEETQYF
.	.	TRBV20-1	TRBJ1-1	TGCAGTGCCACCCAACAGGTTATGAACACTGAAGCTTTCTTT	CSATQQVMNTEAFF
many	.	TRBV25-1	TRBJ1-1	TGTGCCAGCGTACTGAACACTGAAGCTTTCTTT	CASVLNTEAFF
few	TRBD1	TRBV18	TRBJ1-2	TGTGCCAGCTCACCTGATCCGGGACAGGCTATAGGCGGCTATGGCTACACCTTC	CASSPDPGQAIGGYGYTF
many	.	TRBV2	TRBJ2-7	TGTGCCAGCAGAAGCTCCTACGAGCAGTACTTC	CASRSSYEQYF
many	.	TRBV14	TRBJ2-1	TGTGCCAGCAGCCCTGGTAGGGGACCCTACAATGAGCAGTTCTTC	CASSPGRGPYNEQFF
few	.	TRBV10-3	TRBJ2-5	TGTGCCATCAGTGAGTCGGGGGTCCGGCAAGAGACCCAGTACTTC	CAISESGVRQETQYF
many	.	TRBV7-2	TRBJ1-1	TGTGCCAGCAGCTTACCGGGCTTGAAGGGGACTGAAGCTTTCTTT	CASSLPGLKGTEAFF
many	TRBD1	TRBV28	TRBJ1-2	TGTGCCAGCAGTGAAGACAGGGGGCGCAGGGGCTACACCTTC	CASSEDRGRRGYTF
.	.	TRBV20-1	TRBJ2-3	TGCAGTGCCTCGGGAGTTCGGACAGATACGCAGTATTTT	CSASGVRTDTQYF
.	.	TRBV4-3	TRBJ1-1	TGCGCCAGCAGCCAAGAGGCGATGGAGCAAGAAGCTTTCTTT	CASSQEAMEQEAFF
few	.	TRBV20-1	TRBJ2-1	TGCAGTGCTAGAGGAGGACGGAAATACAATGAGCAGTTCTTC	CSARGGRKYNEQFF
many	.	TRBV5-4	TRBJ2-5	TGTGCCAGCAGCGCGGGACTCCAAGAGACCCAGTACTTC	CASSAGLQETQYF
.	.	TRBV29-1	TRBJ1-2	TGCAGCGTTGACGCAGGGAACTATGGCTACACCTTC	CSVDAGNYGYTF
.	TRBD1	TRBV7-9	TRBJ1-2	TGTGCCAGCAGCTATCCAGGGGGCGCTGGTGGCTACACCTTC	CASSYPGGAGGYTF
few	TRBD2	TRBV28	TRBJ2-6	TGTGCCAGCAGTCCGTCCTGGGGGGGTAGTCGCTCTGGGGCCAACGTCCTGACTTTC	CASSPSWGGSRSGANVLTF
many	.	TRBV7-3	TRBJ2-3	TGTGCCAGCAGCTTATACGCACCTCCCACAGATACGCAGTATTTT	CASSLYAPPTDTQYF
many	.	TRBV19	TRBJ1-1	TGTGCCAGTAGTATAGGGTCCGATACTGAAGCTTTCTTT	CASSIGSDTEAFF
.	TRBD1	TRBV28	TRBJ2-6	TGTGCCAGCAGTTCGGGACAGGGCTTTGGGGCCAACGTCCTGACTTTC	CASSSGQGFGANVLTF
few	.	TRBV29-1	TRBJ2-5	TGCAGCGGGGTGAGGCAGGCTCGCGAGACCCAGTACTTC	CSGVRQARETQYF
.	.	TRBV13	TRBJ2-7	TGTGCCAGCAGCTTACGCAGGGACTACGAGCAGTACTTC	CASSLRRDYEQYF
.	.	TRBV20-1	TRBJ2-5	TGCAGTGCTAAAATTACAGGAATCCAAGAGACCCAGTACTTC	CSAKITGIQETQYF
few	.	TRBV5-1	TRBJ2-3	TGCGCCAGCAGCTTGGCAGGGGACCGCACAGATACGCAGTATTTT	CASSLAGDRTDTQYF
many	.	TRBV7-3	TRBJ2-1	TGTGCCAGCAGCCCCCAAGGGGCGAGCCTCAATGAGCAGTTCTTC	CASSPQGASLNEQFF
many	TRBD1	TRBV7-9	TRBJ1-1	TGTGCCAGAGAACCACAGGGGGAAGCTTTCTTT	CAREPQGEAFF
many	.	TRBV7-9	TRBJ1-1	TGTGCCAGCAGCTCACAGGGCGGAGGGTTAGCTTTCTTT	CASSSQGGGLAFF
many	.	TRBV7-6	TRBJ2-2	TGTGCCAGCAGCCTGGACACCGGGGGCGGGGAGCTGTTTTTT	CASSLDTGGGELFF
.	.	TRBV29-1	TRBJ1-5	TGCAGCGTTTCCGGCGACGCCAATCAGCCCCAGCATTTT	CSVSGDANQPQHF
.	.	TRBV29-1	TRBJ2-5	TGCAGCGGGGGAGGGGGCGCGGGAGAGACCCAGTACTTC	CSGGGGAGETQYF
many	TRBD2	TRBV20-1	TRBJ2-3	TGCAGTGCTAGAGATAGGGGTAGCGGGCATCAAAGAGATACGCAGTATTTT	CSARDRGSGHQRDTQYF
.	TRBD1	TRBV7-9	TRBJ2-2	TGTGCCAGCAGCGGCCCCGGGACAGTTAACACCGGGGAGCTGTTTTTT	CASSGPGTVNTGELFF
many	.	TRBV7-6	TRBJ2-5	TGTGCCAGCAGCTTAGCGTGGGACGGATTCCAAGAGACCCAGTACTTC	CASSLAWDGFQETQYF
many	.	TRBV7-2	TRBJ1-2	TGTGCCAGCAGTATTCATTATGGCTACACCTTC	CASSIHYGYTF
.	TRBD2	TRBV20-1	TRBJ2-5	TGCAGTGCTCCTAGCGGGGGGCCCACGTCCCAGTACTTC	CSAPSGGPTSQYF
many	.	TRBV4-2	TRBJ2-1	TGTGCCAGCAGCCAAGATAGAACTAGTCGCAATGAGCAGTTCTTC	CASSQDRTSRNEQFF
many	.	TRBV7-8	TRBJ1-2	TGTGCCAGCGGAACCCCGGGACCGACAAACTATGGCTACACCTTC	CASGTPGPTNYGYTF
many	TRBD1	TRBV7-9	TRBJ1-2	TGTGCCAGCAGCCTTCGGACAGGGAATGGCTACACCTTC	CASSLRTGNGYTF
few	.	TRBV28	TRBJ2-5	TGTGCCAGCAGTTTTGCTGTCAAGACCCAGTACTTC	CASSFAVKTQYF